The source of this T cell receptor beta chain is a study of glioma-infiltrating T cells. This clonotype was counted between two and nine times. As yet, its antigen is unknown. Since a much larger clone is just one base distant, this may be a read error. No conserved phenylalanine or tryptophan ends this CDR3, so it is likely a read error. Germline V CDR1 and CDR2: LGHDT, YNNKEL (reference sequence). The CDR3 consists of 13 residues. V was trimmed by 0 bases and J by 10 bases, leaving 12 bases between them. Study conclusions and caveats: Tissue-blood divergence was below expectation in non-neoplastic patients, above in gliomas.

Using RNA template, CDR3s of TCR alpha and beta were amplified with iRepertoire arm-PCR. One-step reverse transcription and amplification started from approximately 100-400 ng of tissue mRNA or PBMC total RNA. TCRdb re-derived calls from the multiplex PCR reads in MiXCR, one entry per CDR3 protein. The data show around 93,000 distinct CDR3 sequences, with about 37% seen just once and more than 30% held by the top ten. The chain has TRBV3-1 and TRBJ1-1, with D perhaps TRBD1 (5 bases). This receptor was taken from a human donor with low-grade glioma or glioblastoma, undergoing nonglioma brain surgery, or in good health (not recorded which). Sequenced input: glioma tissue, nonneoplastic brain tissue, or PBMCs (not recorded which). Written as DNA, the CDR3 is TGTGCCAGCAGCCAAGAACCGGGAAGGGGAGCTTTCCTT. It translates to CASSQEPGRGAFL.